What follows is one T cell receptor beta chain and its context. Authors' processing steps: Amplified reference gene primers provided the basis for estimating nucleated cell counts. Some clones are missing from TCRdb's copy, which holds only in-frame ones; the method was immunoSEQ multiplex PCR. D and trimming were read from the DNA, whereas the V and J calls and clone size are those reported in that table. The table includes 65,000 to 90,000 clones, over 70% detected once. This record comes from a study of blood T cell repertoires in COVID-19. Study-level background: Some COVID-19 samples were acute and others convalescent; all came from the United States, Italy and Spain. From T cells, B-cell-depleted T cells, or PBMCs came the material, which was cDNA or gDNA.

The V and J ends lost 5 bases and 4 bases respectively, with 15 bases between them. This CDR3 has 15 amino acids. Germline assignment: CDR1 MDHEN and CDR2 SYDVKM. Sequenced input: peripheral blood. The sequence came from a man older than 75 with active or convalescent COVID-19. V and J are TRBV28 and TRBJ1-5; D might be TRBD1 (6 bases). The CDR3 DNA follows: TGTGCCAGCAGTCACGGACAGCCACTAAATCAGCCCCAGCATTTT. Protein sequence: CASSHGQPLNQPQHF.